These 6 T cell receptor beta chains share one sample of origin, sequenced in a study of blood T cell repertoires in COVID-19. Method: immunoSEQ multiplex PCR; TCRdb's copy keeps in-frame clones and lacks some. This table has about 63,000 clones, around 80% appearing once. What was sequenced was peripheral blood. The receptors shown here come from a human donor in a cohort sampled during active COVID-19.

CDR3 residues: CASSLYREGNEQFF. The CDR3 coding sequence is TGTGCCAGCAGCTTATACAGGGAAGGCAATGAGCAGTTCTTC. The rearrangement joins TRBV11-3 to TRBJ2-1, with TRBD1 as a possible D gene (6 bases). The germline V gene has CDR1 SGHNT and CDR2 YENEEA. Deletions cut 2 bases from V and 6 bases from J, with 11 bases between. CDR3 length equals 14 residues.

The V and J genes are TRBV9 and TRBJ2-3; 7 bases are shared with TRBD2. This CDR3 spans 15 amino acids. Germline-derived CDR1 and CDR2 are SGDLS and YYNGEE. The ends lost 4 bases at V and 0 bases at J; junction bases unmatched: 5. The CDR3 spells CASSPWTSSTDTQYF. The CDR3 DNA is TGTGCCAGCAGCCCCTGGACTAGTAGCACAGATACGCAGTATTTT.

The chain employs TRBV10-2 and TRBJ2-3, with TRBD1 matching over 9 bases. This CDR3 is 17 amino acids long. The germline V gene encodes CDR1 WSHSY and CDR2 SAAADI. The junction had 12 bases not matched to a gene; V was cut back by 6 bases and J by 2 bases. The DNA of the CDR3 is TGCGCCAGCAGCGGCTGGACCGGGACAGGGTCCACAGATACGCAGTATTTT. It codes for CASSGWTGTGSTDTQYF.

The chain uses TRBV20-1 and TRBJ1-2; unclear D gene. V was pared by 5 bases and J by 8 bases, with 12 bases between. Germline CDR1 and CDR2: DFQATT and SNEGSKA (reference sequence). The CDR3 length is 11 residues. The chain's CDR3 is CSAAKERGYTF. CDR3 coding DNA: TGCAGTGCTGCCAAGGAGCGGGGCTACACCTTC.

This clone was recorded only once. The chain is built from TRBV29-1 and TRBJ1-1; D gene ambiguous. Germline CDR1 is SQVTM and CDR2 is ANQGSEA. Trimming pared 6 bases from V and 1 base from J, leaving 3 bases between. This CDR3 is built from 10 residues. The CDR3 DNA reads as TGCAGCGTGAGGAACACTGAAGCTTTCTTT. The encoded protein is CSVRNTEAFF.

The table lists this clone with a few counts. CDR3 region: CASSWGTGGTGNTIYF. Here the CDR3 DNA reads TGCGCCAGCAGCTGGGGCACAGGGGGGACAGGAAACACCATATATTTT. The rearrangement uses TRBV5-1 and TRBJ1-3; TRBD1 aligns across 8 bases. Germline loops: CDR1 SGHRS, CDR2 YFSETQ. With 3 bases clipped from V and 4 bases from J, the junction kept 9 bases outside the gene matches. The CDR3 sequence is 16 residues long.